The rows below give T cell receptor beta chains drawn from one sample of a study of T cell responses to AZD1222 COVID-19 vaccine. This table comes from immunoSEQ multiplex PCR, and its TCRdb copy is limited to in-frame clones, with some not included. The profile shows some 170,000 clones, just under 90% of them singletons. Sequenced here: peripheral blood, sampled 28 days after the second dose of the MenACWY control vaccine. The receptors derive from an adult who received the MenACWY meningococcal vaccine as a control. Each CDR3 is given with its conserved first and last residue. D genes are given only for firm matches. A clone size is listed for some rows: how often the clone was seen (once, few, many), or a class if it is expanded.

TRBJ1-1	NA	NA	TRBV9	CASSAGTGKAFF	TGTGCCAGCAGCGCTGGAACAGGGAAAGCTTTCTTT
TRBJ2-5	NA	NA	TRBV18	CASSPDWSKETQYF	TGTGCCAGCTCACCCGACTGGTCTAAGGAGACCCAGTACTTC
TRBJ2-1	TRBD1	NA	TRBV7-2	CASSGTATQGQFF	TGTGCCAGCAGCGGGACAGCCACTCAGGGGCAGTTCTTC
TRBJ2-7	TRBD1	NA	TRBV24-1	CATSGVGQGSNEQYF	TGTGCCACCAGTGGGGTGGGACAGGGTTCTAACGAGCAGTACTTC
TRBJ1-2	NA	NA	TRBV28	CASSLGREYGYTF	TGTGCCAGCAGTTTGGGCAGGGAGTACGGCTACACCTTC
TRBJ2-7	NA	once	TRBV30	CAWSSDSSYEQYF	TGTGCCTGGAGTAGCGACAGCTCCTACGAGCAGTACTTC
TRBJ1-4	NA	NA	TRBV28	CASSSGGATNEKLFF	TGTGCCAGCAGTTCGGGAGGCGCAACTAATGAAAAACTGTTTTTT
TRBJ2-1	TRBD2	NA	TRBV27	CASSPLGRESYNEQFF	TGTGCCAGCAGTCCCCTTGGGAGGGAATCCTACAATGAGCAGTTCTTC
TRBJ1-2	NA	NA	TRBV29-1	CSAGGVPLGYTF	TGCAGCGCTGGGGGGGTCCCTCTTGGCTACACCTTC
TRBJ2-1	TRBD2	NA	TRBV6-5	CASSWTSGSALNEQFF	TGTGCCAGCAGTTGGACTAGCGGGAGTGCACTCAATGAGCAGTTCTTC
TRBJ2-3	TRBD1	once	TRBV5-4	CASSLWVGTGLGDTQYF	TGTGCCAGCAGCTTATGGGTCGGGACAGGGCTAGGAGATACGCAGTATTTT
TRBJ1-1	NA	NA	TRBV5-1	CASSLGTVNTEAFF	TGCGCCAGCAGCTTGGGTACAGTTAACACTGAAGCTTTCTTT
TRBJ2-3	TRBD2	NA	TRBV5-1	CASSGLAADTQYF	TGCGCCAGCAGCGGACTAGCGGCAGATACGCAGTATTTT
TRBJ2-2	NA	NA	TRBV10-3	CAIRPLGGDTGELFF	TGTGCCATCAGGCCCCTCGGGGGCGACACCGGGGAGCTGTTTTTT
TRBJ1-1	NA	NA	TRBV11-3	CASSQTVNTEAFF	TGTGCCAGCAGCCAAACAGTGAACACTGAAGCTTTCTTT
TRBJ2-1	TRBD2	NA	TRBV29-1	CSVDSGLAADNEQFF	TGCAGCGTAGACTCGGGACTAGCGGCGGACAATGAGCAGTTCTTC
TRBJ2-3	NA	NA	TRBV24-1	CATSDLLVPDTQYF	TGTGCCACCAGTGACCTACTAGTCCCAGATACGCAGTATTTT
TRBJ1-1	NA	NA	TRBV2	CASSDRWSTEAFF	TGTGCCAGCAGTGACCGGTGGAGCACTGAAGCTTTCTTT
TRBJ1-2	NA	NA	TRBV28	CASSLYSHGYTF	TGTGCCAGCAGTTTATACTCCCATGGCTACACCTTC
TRBJ2-1	NA	NA	TRBV3-1/TRBV3-2	CASSQGVFDSYNEQFF	TGTGCCAGCAGCCAAGGTGTATTCGACTCCTACAATGAGCAGTTCTTC
TRBJ2-1	NA	few	TRBV27	CASSLGSGIQRGEQFF	TGTGCCAGCAGTTTAGGTTCGGGGATTCAAAGGGGTGAGCAGTTCTTC
TRBJ2-7	NA	few	TRBV4-3	CASSQTPYEQYF	TGCGCCAGCAGCCAGACCCCCTACGAGCAGTACTTC
TRBJ2-5	TRBD2	NA	TRBV10-1	CASSLQRGQETQYF	TGCGCCAGCAGTCTGCAGCGGGGCCAAGAGACCCAGTACTTC
TRBJ1-1	NA	NA	TRBV7-2	CASSLGRNTEAFF	TGTGCCAGCAGCTTAGGCCGGAACACTGAAGCTTTCTTT
TRBJ1-3	NA	NA	TRBV27	CASSPSGATGNTIYF	TGTGCCAGCAGTCCCTCCGGGGCAACGGGAAACACCATATATTTT
TRBJ1-6	TRBD1	NA	TRBV19	CASRLQGNAYNSPLHF	TGTGCCAGTAGGCTACAGGGGAACGCCTATAATTCACCCCTCCACTTT
TRBJ2-7	NA	NA	TRBV7-6	CASSPRLTPYHEQYF	TGTGCCAGCAGCCCCAGGTTGACCCCCTACCACGAGCAGTACTTC
TRBJ1-1	NA	NA	TRBV6-5	CASSYAGAEAFF	TGTGCCAGCAGTTACGCCGGGGCTGAAGCTTTCTTT
TRBJ2-1	TRBD2	NA	TRBV6-2/TRBV6-3	CASSSGKNEQFF	TGTGCCAGCAGTAGCGGGAAGAATGAGCAGTTCTTC
TRBJ1-1	NA	NA	TRBV18	CASSPLERFAEAFF	TGTGCCAGCTCACCACTTGAAAGATTCGCTGAAGCTTTCTTT
TRBJ1-5	NA	NA	TRBV28	CASSQFNQPQHF	TGTGCCAGCAGTCAATTCAATCAGCCCCAGCATTTT
TRBJ2-1	NA	once	TRBV9	CASSVLRSSYNEQFF	TGTGCCAGCAGCGTTCTGAGGAGCTCCTACAATGAGCAGTTCTTC
TRBJ2-4	TRBD2	NA	TRBV11-2	CASSFQREPNIQYF	TGTGCCAGCAGCTTTCAGCGGGAACCCAACATTCAGTACTTC
TRBJ1-1	NA	NA	TRBV28	CASSLGTASNTEAFF	TGTGCCAGCAGTTTGGGGACCGCATCGAACACTGAAGCTTTCTTT
TRBJ2-1	NA	NA	TRBV6-5	CASSYSQEEFF	TGTGCCAGCAGTTACTCTCAAGAGGAGTTCTTC
TRBJ1-2	NA	NA	TRBV19	CASSPDSGGYTF	TGTGCCAGTAGTCCCGATTCAGGGGGCTACACCTTC
TRBJ1-2	NA	NA	TRBV19	CASSMTERVNYGYTF	TGTGCCAGTAGTATGACAGAGAGGGTCAACTATGGCTACACCTTC
TRBJ2-5	TRBD1	NA	TRBV28	CASSGTGQGEKWTQYF	TGTGCCAGCAGCGGGACGGGACAGGGTGAGAAATGGACCCAGTACTTC
TRBJ1-5	NA	NA	TRBV7-9	CASSLEPGYQPQHF	TGTGCCAGCAGCTTAGAGCCCGGGTATCAGCCCCAGCATTTT
TRBJ1-1	NA	NA	TRBV11-3	CASSLDVEVTEAFF	TGTGCCAGCAGCTTAGATGTGGAAGTCACTGAAGCTTTCTTT
TRBJ1-1	TRBD1	NA	TRBV27	CASSLETGGLYEAFF	TGTGCCAGCAGTTTAGAGACAGGGGGCCTGTATGAAGCTTTCTTT
TRBJ1-4	NA	NA	TRBV11-2	CASSLDSGPNEKLFF	TGTGCCAGCAGCTTAGATTCAGGGCCTAATGAAAAACTGTTTTTT
TRBJ1-5	TRBD1	few	TRBV27	CASSQGTGGDQPQHF	TGTGCCAGCAGCCAAGGGACAGGGGGAGATCAGCCCCAGCATTTT
TRBJ2-4	NA	NA	TRBV27	CASSLSLAGRNIQYF	TGTGCCAGCAGTTTATCCCTGGCAGGGCGCAACATTCAGTACTTC
TRBJ1-1	NA	NA	TRBV19	CASSIAGPNTEAFF	TGTGCCAGTAGTATTGCAGGTCCGAACACTGAAGCTTTCTTT
TRBJ1-5	TRBD1	NA	TRBV6-2/TRBV6-3	CASSRPDRGGQPQHF	TGTGCCAGCAGTCGCCCGGACAGGGGGGGTCAGCCCCAGCATTTT
TRBJ1-2	NA	NA	TRBV7-9	CASTTNNYGYTF	TGTGCCAGCACCACTAACAACTATGGCTACACCTTC
TRBJ1-4	TRBD1	NA	TRBV18	CASSPGQDREKLFF	TGTGCCAGCTCACCGGGACAGGATCGGGAAAAACTGTTTTTT
TRBJ1-3	NA	NA	TRBV5-1	CASSLAAAAGNTIYF	TGCGCCAGCAGCTTGGCCGCAGCAGCTGGAAACACCATATATTTT
TRBJ1-2	NA	NA	TRBV28	CASFGQINYGYTF	TGTGCCAGTTTCGGACAGATCAACTATGGCTACACCTTC
TRBJ1-1	NA	NA	TRBV4-3	CASSKGGVMGTEAFF	TGCGCCAGCAGTAAGGGTGGGGTTATGGGGACTGAAGCTTTCTTT
TRBJ2-1	TRBD2	NA	TRBV27	CASSPHPAGVFF	TGTGCCAGCAGTCCCCACCCAGCGGGAGTGTTCTTC
TRBJ2-1	NA	NA	TRBV5-8	CASSLDGSSYNEQFF	TGTGCCAGCAGCTTGGACGGTAGCTCCTACAATGAGCAGTTCTTC
TRBJ2-7	NA	few	TRBV30	CACRRPTFYEQYF	TGTGCCTGTCGTCGCCCAACCTTCTACGAGCAGTACTTC
TRBJ1-5	NA	NA	TRBV7-9	CASSNRPEHQPQHF	TGTGCCAGCAGCAATCGGCCAGAGCATCAGCCCCAGCATTTT